This entry lists 2 T cell receptor beta chains sequenced from one sample in a study of cytomegalovirus exposure and HLA in healthy donors. The study ran its PCR with 60 Vbeta and 13 Jbeta primers. Assay: immunoSEQ multiplex PCR; the TCRdb copy retains only in-frame clones and omits some. Of about 130,000 clones detected, 74% appear once; the ten largest clones hold around 4.5%. Specimen: PBMCs. Receptor source: a man between 18 and 35 years old in good health and CMV-seropositive.

The chain carries TRBV6-1 and TRBJ2-1, with 13 bases lining up with TRBD2. Trimming cost V 4 bases and J 7 bases; bases outside gene matches: 7. This CDR3 is built from 16 residues. The germline V gene encodes CDR1 MNHNS and CDR2 SASEGT. CDR3 nucleotide sequence: TGTGCCAGCAGTGGTCGGGGGACTAGCGGGGTTAATGAGCAGTTCTTC. The encoded protein is CASSGRGTSGVNEQFF.

The chain employs TRBV6-5 and TRBJ2-7; 9 bases line up with TRBD2. Unmatched junction bases numbered 3, after V lost 3 bases and J lost 6 bases. CDR1 is MNHEY, CDR2 SVGAGI, per germline. The CDR3 consists of 13 residues. In DNA form, the CDR3 reads TGTGCCAGCAGTTATATAGCGGGAGCCGAGCAGTACTTC. Translation gives CASSYIAGAEQYF.